The sequence of this T cell receptor (beta chain) was determined in a study of CD4 T cells in relation to SARS-CoV-2 and coronaviruses (dated by TCRdb to 2020 to 2023). Context from the whole study: In the ViraFEST assay, PBMCs were grown with antigen for approximately 11 days, and TCR beta CDR3s were then sequenced to identify antigen-specific clonal expansions. The Adaptive Biotechnologies TCR-sequencing kit was used to sequence samples from a few pre-COVID donors and the naive versus memory experiments, whereas other data were Illumina-based. Across all 12 patients in the convalescent cohort, the median age was about 42 years, with a range of roughly 21 to 80 years. The study assessed, at the TCR clonotype level, memory CD4+ T cell crossreactivity between SARS-CoV-2 and common cold coronavirus spike proteins. The roughly 12 convalescent patients included 8 males and 4 females; two subjects were Hispanic. A different TCR-beta assay, based on Illumina, was used to sequence expansion assays from other donors in the study. Shared crossreactive spike epitopes were mapped to their HLA restriction using patient-derived lymphoblastoid cell lines.

Beyond this particular receptor, the publication reports: Crossreactivity analysis was centred on spike protein, so crossreactivity against other viral proteins was not assessed. Small numbers of patients and of tested TCRs limited the study. Pre-pandemic and post-infection samples were not both contributed by any donor, so tracing of the source of pre-existing responses was limited. Crossreactive clones showed significantly weaker SARS-CoV-2-driven expansion than monoreactive clones, consistent with antigenic imprinting. Roughly 64% of donors had memory CD4+ clonotypes that crossrecognized SARS-CoV-2 and at least one common cold coronavirus spike. Naive versus memory sequencing indicated the assay detects memory recall responses rather than primary responses primed during culture.

Trimming takes 5 bases off V and 3 bases off J; junction bases not matched to a gene: 10. The CDR3 goes from the cysteine to the phenylalanine over 16 residues. The read is trimmed to its CDR3 DNA, 48 bases read in frame from base 1. For CDR1 and CDR2, the germline V gene lists SGHRS and YFSETQ. Survey-level immunoSEQ TCR-beta sequencing was performed on DNA from CEF-cultured naive and memory CD4+ T cells. For the original study's pipeline: During preprocessing, nonproductive sequences were discarded, as were any CDR3s that did not begin with C, did not end with F or W, or were shorter than 7 amino acids. Antigen-specific clonotypes were called with the MANAFEST web app, based on expansion relative to reference and other culture wells. A clone counted as positive if significantly expanded in 2 of 3 replicate wells versus the reference culture at FDR below 0.05. To be called positive, a clone also had to show significant expansion compared with every other tandem well and an odds ratio greater than 5. Cultured and uncultured naive and memory CD4+ repertoires were searched for previously identified spike- and CEF-reactive CDR3s. CDR3 homology was measured as pairwise Levenshtein distance, computed with the stringdist R package after trimming three terminal residues from each end. Sourced from immuneACCESS, this table was stored by TCRdb with only in-frame sequences that have V and J called. A share of the clones is absent; for the studies checked, an unresolved V gene accounts for under half, and the remainder has no known explanation. V and J calls and clone size are those listed in that table; D and trimming were worked out from the DNA. In this sample the table shows under 45,000 clones, approximately 82% of which occur a single time. The ten largest clones represent approximately 4.5% of the sample.

Naive and memory CD4+ T cells were separated from cryopreserved PBMCs by CD4 enrichment followed by EasySep naive CD4+ T cell enrichment. Sorted naive or memory CD4+ T cells (approximately 10^5) were grown at a 1:1 ratio with T cell-depleted PBMCs and CEF peptides for 10 days. Triplicate replicate wells were generally used for each peptide culture condition. PBMCs were isolated from leukapheresis product or whole blood by Ficoll-Paque PLUS gradient centrifugation. PBMCs were either cryopreserved at -140 degrees C or used fresh in the expansion assay. The QIAamp Micro DNA Kit was used to extract genomic DNA from the CD4+ T cells. A word on this clone: The antigen it recognizes is unknown. No per-base quality is available; no much larger clone lies one base away.

The sample was naive CD4+ T cells from PBMCs, cultured in vitro. This sample's cell subset or site label indicates: naive CD4+ T cells isolated by negative enrichment. The chain employs TRBV5-1 and TRBJ2-3, and TRBD2 aligns with 9 junction nucleotides. The source of this sequence is an adult with COVID-19. The CDR3 in this case is CASRKGLALITDTQYF. The DNA is TGCGCCAGCAGAAAGGGACTAGCCTTAATAACAGATACGCAGTATTTT.